This T cell receptor (beta chain) was obtained from a study of T-cell memory formation after mild COVID-19. From the 5' RACE reads, TCRdb called clonotypes with MiXCR, one entry per CDR3 protein. The sample shows some 64,000 distinct CDR3 sequences, approximately 9% of them seen only once. Between the trimmed V and J ends, which lost 6 bases and 0 bases, there was a span of 6 bases. The germline V gene has CDR1 MDHEN and CDR2 SYDVKM. This CDR3 region has 14 residues. The origin of this receptor is a man younger than 30 who had mild COVID-19 (a few samples of this study predate the infection). Cell type and time point are not known. The sequencing sample was made of PBMCs or a T cell subset sorted from them (not recorded which). The chain uses TRBV28 and TRBJ2-6; D call uncertain. CDR3 coding DNA: TGTGCCAGCAGCACGGACTCTGGGGCCAACGTCCTGACTTTC. Its protein is CASSTDSGANVLTF.